There are many counts of the clone carrying this T cell receptor (beta chain). The antigen is undetermined. The data were taken from a study of early T cells in non-severe SARS-CoV-2 infection. Study overall: Unsorted whole blood bulk RNA was sequenced, with unpaired chains.

TCRdb fed the 5' RACE reads into MiXCR, producing one record per CDR3 protein. Counted here are around 30,000 distinct CDR3 sequences, 5.7% occurring once; the ten biggest clones make up 5.5% to 8%. Findings and caveats of the study: The study's VDJdb matching favored anti-spike CD8 responses and missed private and CD4 specificities.

Trimming left V 3 bases short and J 2 bases short, with 10 bases between. The germline V gene has CDR1 KGHSH and CDR2 LQKENI. CDR3 length: 14 amino acids. The V gene is TRBV18, the J gene TRBJ2-5; D unresolved. Sequenced: whole blood. This sequence was found in an adult who was a healthcare worker with PCR-confirmed SARS-CoV-2 infection or an uninfected control (not recorded which). The CDR3 loop is CASSPRTIQETQYF. In DNA, the CDR3 is TGTGCCAGCTCACCGCGGACCATACAAGAGACCCAGTACTTC.